This T cell receptor (beta chain) was recorded in a study of T cell responses to AZD1222 COVID-19 vaccine. Study-level results: The repertoires were collected only after the peak T cell response.

Both about-4-week and about-12-week second-dose recipients were combined. Data came from immunoSEQ multiplex PCR; TCRdb stores just in-frame clones and leaves some out. The top ten clones hold about 50% of a sample with tens of thousands of clones, roughly 80% of them seen once. For this clone: The antigen remains undetermined.

The receptor's source is an adult who received the AZD1222 COVID-19 vaccine. The specimen was peripheral blood, collected 28 days after the second AZD1222 dose.

This CDR3 reads CASSGFRDRDLDSEAFF. CDR3 sequence (DNA): TGTGCCAGCAGTGGATTCCGGGACAGGGACTTGGATTCTGAAGCTTTCTTT. The chain couples TRBV2 to TRBJ1-1; 9 positions match TRBD1. Germline V gene lookup returns CDR1 SNHLY and CDR2 FYNNEI. This CDR3 is 17 amino acids long. With V trimmed by 4 bases and J by 6 bases, 15 bases remained unmatched.